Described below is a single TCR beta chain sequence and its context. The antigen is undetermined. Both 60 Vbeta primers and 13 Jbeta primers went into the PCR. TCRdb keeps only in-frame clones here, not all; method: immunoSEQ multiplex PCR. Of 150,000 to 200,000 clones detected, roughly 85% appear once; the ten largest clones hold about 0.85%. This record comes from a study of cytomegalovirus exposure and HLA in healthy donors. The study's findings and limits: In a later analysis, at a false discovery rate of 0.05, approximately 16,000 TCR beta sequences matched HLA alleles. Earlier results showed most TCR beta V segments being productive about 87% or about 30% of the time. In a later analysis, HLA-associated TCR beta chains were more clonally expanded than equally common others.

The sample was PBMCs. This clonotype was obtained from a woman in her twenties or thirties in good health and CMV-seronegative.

CDR3 bases: TGTGCCAGCAGTAAGGCGGATAACTCTGGGGCCAACGTCCTGACTTTC. Translation gives CASSKADNSGANVLTF. The chain employs TRBV28 and TRBJ2-6; no firm D call. Germline V gene lookup returns CDR1 MDHEN and CDR2 SYDVKM. The ends were cut back, 5 bases at V and 0 bases at J, with 11 bases in the middle. The CDR3 is 16 amino acids.